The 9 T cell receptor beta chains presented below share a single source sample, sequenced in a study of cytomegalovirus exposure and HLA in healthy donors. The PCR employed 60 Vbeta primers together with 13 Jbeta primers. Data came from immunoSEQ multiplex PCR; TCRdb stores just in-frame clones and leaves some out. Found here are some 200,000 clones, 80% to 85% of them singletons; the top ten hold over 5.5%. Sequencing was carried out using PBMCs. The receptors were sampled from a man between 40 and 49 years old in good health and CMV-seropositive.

The CDR3 is CASSLGQGSYEQYF. CDR3 bases: TGTGCCAGCAGCCTGGGACAGGGCTCCTACGAGCAGTACTTC. V usage is TRBV6-6 and J usage is TRBJ2-7, with TRBD1 identical over 9 bases. The germline gives CDR1 MNHNY, CDR2 SVGAGI (reference sequence). With V trimmed by 6 bases and J by 0 bases, 3 bases remained unmatched. CDR3 length: 14 amino acids.

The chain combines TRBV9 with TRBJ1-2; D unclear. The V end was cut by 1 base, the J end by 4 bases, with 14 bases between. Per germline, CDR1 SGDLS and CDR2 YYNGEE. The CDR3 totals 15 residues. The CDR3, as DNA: TGTGCCAGCAGCGTATCCCTCATGGAGGCCTATGGCTACACCTTC. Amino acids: CASSVSLMEAYGYTF.

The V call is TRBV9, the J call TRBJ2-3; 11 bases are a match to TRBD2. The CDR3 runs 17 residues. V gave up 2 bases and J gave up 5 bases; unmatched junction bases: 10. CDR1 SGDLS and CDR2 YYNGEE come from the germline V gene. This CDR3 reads CASSVISSGGNKDTQYF. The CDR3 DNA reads TGTGCCAGCAGCGTTATCTCTAGCGGGGGGAATAAAGATACGCAGTATTTT.

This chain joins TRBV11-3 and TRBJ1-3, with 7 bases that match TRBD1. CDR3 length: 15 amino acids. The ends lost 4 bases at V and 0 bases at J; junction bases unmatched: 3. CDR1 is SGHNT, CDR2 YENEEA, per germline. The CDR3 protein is CASSSTGSSGNTIYF. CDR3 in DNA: TGTGCCAGCAGCTCGACAGGGAGCTCTGGAAACACCATATATTTT.

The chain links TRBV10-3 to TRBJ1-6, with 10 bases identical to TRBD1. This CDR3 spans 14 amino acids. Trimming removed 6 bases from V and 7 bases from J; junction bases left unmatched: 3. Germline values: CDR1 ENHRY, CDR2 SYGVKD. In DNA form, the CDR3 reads TGTGCCATCAGGGGGACAGGGGACAATTCACCCCTCCACTTT. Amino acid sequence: CAIRGTGDNSPLHF.

The CDR3 bases are TGCAGCGTTGCGGGACAGGGGGAAGGGTATGGCTACACCTTC. Translation: CSVAGQGEGYGYTF. The V call is TRBV29-1, the J call TRBJ1-2; TRBD1 agrees at 11 bases. The CDR3 is made up of 14 amino acids. Germline V gives CDR1 SQVTM, CDR2 ANQGSEA. The V segment lost 4 bases and the J segment 5 bases; nucleotides outside the gene matches: 6.

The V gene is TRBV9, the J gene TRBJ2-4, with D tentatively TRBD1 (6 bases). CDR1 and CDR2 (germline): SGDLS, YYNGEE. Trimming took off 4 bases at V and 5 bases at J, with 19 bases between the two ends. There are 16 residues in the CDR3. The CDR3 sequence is CASSLGAGGVENIQYF. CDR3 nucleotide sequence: TGTGCCAGCAGCCTGGGGGCGGGTGGGGTCGAAAACATTCAGTACTTC. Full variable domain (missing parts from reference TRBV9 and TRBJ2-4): DSGVTQTPKHLITATGQRVTLRCSPRSGDLSVYWYQQSLDQGLQFLIQYYNGEERAKGNILERFSAQQFPDLHSELNLSSLELGDSALYFCASSLGAGGVENIQYFGAGTRLSVL.

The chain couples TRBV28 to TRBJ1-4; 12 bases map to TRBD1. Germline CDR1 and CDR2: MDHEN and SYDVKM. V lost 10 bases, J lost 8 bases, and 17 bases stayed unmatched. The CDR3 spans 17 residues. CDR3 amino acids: CATTMGQGAQSGEKLFF. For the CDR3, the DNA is TGTGCCACCACGATGGGACAGGGGGCCCAATCGGGGGAAAAACTGTTTTTT.

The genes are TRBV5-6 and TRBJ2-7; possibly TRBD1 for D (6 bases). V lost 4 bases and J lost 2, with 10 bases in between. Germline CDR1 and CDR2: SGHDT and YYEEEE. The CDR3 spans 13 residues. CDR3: CASSKTGTYEQYF. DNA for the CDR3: TGTGCCAGCAGCAAGACAGGAACCTACGAGCAGTACTTC.